This T cell receptor (beta chain) stems from a study of Ad26.COV2.S vaccination and SARS-CoV-2 variants. Overall study findings and caveats: Comparability of non-spike TCR breadth was observed across vaccine and placebo recipients. Those who received the vaccine showed greater spike-specific TCR breadth than those given placebo.

Described treatment: over 15 received Ad26.COV2.S at low or high dose, single or two shots; about 5 received placebo; per-sample allocation not given. Samples came from day 63 after the first vaccine or placebo injection. With respect to this clone: Its antigen is not identified.

Germline V gives CDR1 LNHNV, CDR2 YYDKDF (reference sequence). The CDR3 is made up of 14 amino acids. The germline V and J ends were trimmed by 3 bases and 5 bases, with 10 bases remaining between them. Sequenced by immunoSEQ multiplex PCR; TCRdb stores in-frame clones only, minus some. The table includes roughly 460,000 clones, roughly nine tenths detected once. The source material was peripheral blood, sampled in a trial of Ad26.COV2.S vaccine versus placebo. This TCR was recovered from a person aged 18 to 65 who received the Ad26.COV2.S COVID-19 vaccine or a placebo. The chain combines TRBV15 with TRBJ2-2; D is tentatively TRBD1 or TRBD2 (5 bases each). CDR3 sequence (DNA): TGTGCCACCAGCAGGACATGGGGGACCGGGGAGCTGTTTTTT. Residues: CATSRTWGTGELFF.